This T cell receptor beta chain was sequenced for a study of cytomegalovirus exposure and HLA in healthy donors. Germline V gives CDR1 MNHNY, CDR2 SVGAGI (reference sequence). V shed 4 bases and J shed 1 base, with 7 bases lying between them. The CDR3 is 13 residues long. This clone was seen just once. The PCR had 60 Vbeta and 13 Jbeta primers. TCRdb keeps only in-frame clones here, not all; method: immunoSEQ multiplex PCR. The data show about 150,000 clones, with around 79% seen just once and around 3.6% held by the top ten. This receptor was obtained from a male donor in good health and CMV-seronegative. This chain connects TRBV6-6 to TRBJ1-1, with D unresolved. The sequenced sample consisted of PBMCs. The CDR3 loop reads CASSSNTNTEAFF. The CDR3 DNA follows: TGTGCCAGCAGTTCAAACACGAACACTGAAGCTTTCTTT.